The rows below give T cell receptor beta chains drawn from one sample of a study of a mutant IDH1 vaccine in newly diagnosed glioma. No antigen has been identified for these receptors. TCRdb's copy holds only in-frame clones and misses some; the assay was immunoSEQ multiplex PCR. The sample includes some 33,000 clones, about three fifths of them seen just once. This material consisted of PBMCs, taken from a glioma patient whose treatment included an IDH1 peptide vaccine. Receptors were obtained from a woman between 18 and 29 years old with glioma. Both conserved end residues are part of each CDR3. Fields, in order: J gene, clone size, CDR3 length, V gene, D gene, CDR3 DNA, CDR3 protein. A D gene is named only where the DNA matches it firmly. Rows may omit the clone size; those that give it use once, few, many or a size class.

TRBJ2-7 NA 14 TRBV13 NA TGTGCCAGCAGCCTGGGGACACTCTCCTACGAGCAGTACTTC CASSLGTLSYEQYF
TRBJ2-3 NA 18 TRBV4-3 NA TGCGCCAGCAGCCAAGAACCTCCAGGAGAGGGAACCACAGATACGCAGTATTTT CASSQEPPGEGTTDTQYF
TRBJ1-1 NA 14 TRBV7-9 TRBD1 TGTGCCAGCAGATTGGACAGGGGAGGGACTGAAGCTTTCTTT CASRLDRGGTEAFF
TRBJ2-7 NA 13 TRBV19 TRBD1 TGTGCCAGTAGTGCAGGGGGCTCCTACGAGCAGTACTTC CASSAGGSYEQYF
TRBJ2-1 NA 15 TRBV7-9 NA TGTGCCAGCAGCCCGAGGAGGGGGCGCCCCAATGAGCAGTTCTTC CASSPRRGRPNEQFF
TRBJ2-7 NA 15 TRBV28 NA TGTGCCAGCAGTCTACAGGGAGGGTCGTCCTACGAGCAGTACTTC CASSLQGGSSYEQYF
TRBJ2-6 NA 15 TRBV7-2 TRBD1 TGTGCCAGCAGCTCTGACAGGGCTGGGGCCAACGTCCTGACTTTC CASSSDRAGANVLTF
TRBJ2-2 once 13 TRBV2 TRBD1 TGTGCCAGCAACAGGGGCGGCACCGGGGAGCTGTTTTTT CASNRGGTGELFF
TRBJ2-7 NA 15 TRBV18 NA TGTGCCAGCTCACCGGAATCCAGCGCGGCCTACGAGCAGTACTTC CASSPESSAAYEQYF
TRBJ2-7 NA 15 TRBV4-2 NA TGTGCCAGCAGCCAAGATCCAGGGGTTGGCTACGAGCAGTACTTC CASSQDPGVGYEQYF
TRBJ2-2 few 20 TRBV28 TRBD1 TGTGCCAGCAGTGTATCCGGACGGGCAGGGGGCCACCCTAACACCGGGGAGCTGTTTTTT CASSVSGRAGGHPNTGELFF
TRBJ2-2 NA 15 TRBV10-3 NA TGTGCCATCAGTGATCGAGGGCCGGGGACCGGGGAGCTGTTTTTT CAISDRGPGTGELFF
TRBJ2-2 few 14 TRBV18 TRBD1 TGTGCCAGCTCACAGACAGGGAGCACCGGGGAGCTGTTTTTT CASSQTGSTGELFF
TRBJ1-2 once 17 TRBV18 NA TGTGCCAGCTCACCTAACTTTGGAATGGGACGGGGAGGTGGCTACACCTTC CASSPNFGMGRGGGYTF
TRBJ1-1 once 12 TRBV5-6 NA TGTGCCAGCAGCATGGGGCGCACTGAAGCTTTCTTT CASSMGRTEAFF
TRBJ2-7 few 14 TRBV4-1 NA TGCGCCAGCAGCCAACGCCTCTACGGGGACGAGCAGTACTTC CASSQRLYGDEQYF
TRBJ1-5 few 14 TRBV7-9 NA TGTGCCAGCAGCTTACCGTCCAGTTATCAGCCCCAGCATTTT CASSLPSSYQPQHF
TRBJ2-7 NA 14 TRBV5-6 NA TGTGCCAGCAGCTTAACAGGCAGCTCCTACGAGCAGTACTTC CASSLTGSSYEQYF
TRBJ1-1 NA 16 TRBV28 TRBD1 TGTGCCAGCAGTCCCTCCAGGGGGAGGCTGAACACTGAAGCTTTCTTT CASSPSRGRLNTEAFF
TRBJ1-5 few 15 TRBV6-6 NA TGTGCCAGCAGTTACGGGGGGTACGACGGTGGGCCCCAGCATTTT CASSYGGYDGGPQHF
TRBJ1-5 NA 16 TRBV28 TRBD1 TGTGCCAGCAGCTCAGGACAGGGGGCATTCAATCAGCCCCAGCATTTT CASSSGQGAFNQPQHF
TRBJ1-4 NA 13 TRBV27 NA TGTGCCAGCAGGGAAAGGGCTAATGAAAAACTGTTTTTT CASRERANEKLFF